This T cell receptor beta chain was recovered during a study of T cells in Graves' hyperthyroidism and ophthalmopathy. Study details: Peripheral blood was obtained at initial diagnosis, preceding any treatment. Whole-study findings and limits: Most expanded thyroid clonotypes above 0.001 recurred in blood.

This clonotype was counted a few times. Antigen unknown. RNA transcripts gave rise to amplified TCR beta CDR3 regions. RT-PCR in the first round (using the HTBI primer set) targeted the TCR CDR3. MiXCR was run by TCRdb on the multiplex PCR reads, yielding one entry per CDR3 protein. The sample records under 700,000 distinct CDR3 sequences, approximately 15% being singletons. V lost 9 bases, J lost 4 bases, and 11 bases stayed unmatched. Germline lookup yields CDR1 SGHTA and CDR2 FQGTGA. The CDR3 has 14 amino acids. Graves' hyperthyroidism without ophthalmopathy progression within 18 months was termed stable. Based on clinical symptoms, serum thyroxine and TRAb, thyroid ultrasound and orbital computed tomography, diagnoses were reached.

The rearrangement uses TRBV7-3 and TRBJ1-1; 7 bases line up with TRBD1. The sequenced sample consisted of blood. The source is a woman under 30 with Graves' hyperthyroidism. The CDR3: CARISGGMITEAFF. In nucleotides, the CDR3 is TGTGCCAGAATCTCAGGGGGGATGATCACTGAAGCTTTCTTT.